The 7 T cell receptor beta chains below were found in one sample sequenced in a study of OX40 agonist ivuxolimab in advanced cancers. Method: immunoSEQ multiplex PCR; TCRdb's copy keeps in-frame clones and lacks some. There are roughly 18,000 clones in the sample; 67% occur only once, and approximately 19% lies in the top ten. Sequenced material: CD4+ or CD8+ T cells sorted from blood, taken in a trial of the OX40 agonist ivuxolimab. The source is an adult with an advanced solid tumor such as melanoma, head and neck, liver or kidney cancer.

The chain joins TRBV5-1 to TRBJ2-5; TRBD2 matches at 12 bases. The J call may be incorrect, as the DNA end agrees better with TRBJ2-7. Germline CDR1 SGHRS, CDR2 YFSETQ. The CDR3 is 14 residues long. DNA for the CDR3: TGCGCCAGCAGCTCGACTAGCGGGAGTTACGAGCAGTACTTC. This sequence encodes CASSSTSGSYEQYF.

This chain connects TRBV27 to TRBJ2-1, with 7 nucleotides matching TRBD2. This CDR3 region has 15 residues. V lost 5 bases to trimming and J lost 9 bases; unmatched junction nucleotides: 13. Germline values: CDR1 MNHEY, CDR2 SMNVEV (reference sequence). The CDR3 DNA reads as TGTGCCAGCAGTCCAGAGACTAGCAGGGCTACTGAGCAGTTCTTC. Translating gives CASSPETSRATEQFF.

The CDR3 here is CASSGTGLAGGVLSGANVLTF. CDR3 DNA: TGTGCCAGCAGCGGGACGGGACTAGCGGGAGGAGTGCTATCTGGGGCCAACGTCCTGACTTTC. The chain has TRBV13 and TRBJ2-6; 15 nucleotides align to TRBD2. CDR3 size: 21 residues. Germline V gene sequence: CDR1 PRHDT, CDR2 FYEKMQ (reference sequence). J gave up 1 base and V 5 bases, and 12 bases lay outside the gene matches.

The DNA for the CDR3 is TGTGCCAGCAGTTTAAGGCGCCAGGCCACTGAAGCTTTCTTT. It codes for CASSLRRQATEAFF. The rearrangement joins TRBV28 to TRBJ1-1; D ambiguous. CDR1 is MDHEN and CDR2 is SYDVKM in the germline V gene. Trimming took 2 bases from V and 4 from J, leaving 11 bases between them. The length of the CDR3 is 14 residues.

This chain links TRBV6-1 with TRBJ2-7; D could derive from TRBD1 or TRBD2 (5 bases each). This CDR3 is 16 amino acids long. From germline, CDR1 is MNHNS and CDR2 SASEGT. V was clipped by 2 bases and J by 5 bases, with 19 bases between them. The DNA of the CDR3 is TGTGCCAGCAGTGAAACTGTAGGGAGTTGGGACCACGAGCAGTACTTC. The encoded protein is CASSETVGSWDHEQYF.

The chain joins TRBV25-1 to TRBJ2-7; D call uncertain. CDR1 and CDR2 (germline): MGHDK, SYGVNS. This CDR3 contains 13 residues. V was shortened by 0 bases and J by 1 base, with 4 bases between the two germline ends. This chain's CDR3 is CASSEYGSYEQYF. Here the CDR3 DNA reads TGTGCCAGCAGTGAATACGGTTCCTACGAGCAGTACTTC.

J is TRBJ2-5 and V is TRBV11-2, with TRBD1 matching over 7 bases. TRBJ2-7 matches the DNA end more closely, so the J call is doubtful. This CDR3 is 12 amino acids long. Germline V gene lookup returns CDR1 SGHAT and CDR2 FQNNGV. This CDR3 is CASKSPGGEQYF. The CDR3 nucleotides read TGTGCCAGCAAATCTCCAGGGGGCGAGCAGTACTTC.